Shown below are 2 T cell receptor beta chains from a single sample sequenced in a study of blood T cell repertoires in COVID-19. The repertoire was sequenced with immunoSEQ multiplex PCR; TCRdb's copy has only in-frame clones and lacks some. The sample lists roughly 57,000 clones, around 87% occurring once. Sequencing was carried out using peripheral blood. The receptors were sampled from a man in his 60s with active or convalescent COVID-19.

The V call is TRBV19, the J call TRBJ2-3; 7 bases line up with TRBD2. The CDR3 has 16 amino acids. J gave up 4 bases and V 8 bases, and 15 bases lay outside the gene matches. Germline CDR1 LNHDA, CDR2 SQIVND (reference sequence). The CDR3 DNA follows: TGTGCCAGTGGGGATTTCTCGCGGGAGTTCGCAGATACGCAGTATTTT. It yields the protein CASGDFSREFADTQYF.

V and J are TRBV5-1 and TRBJ1-1; 8 positions agree with TRBD1. Germline V CDR1 and CDR2: SGHRS, YFSETQ. V dropped 0 bases and J dropped 4; count of bases not matched to a gene: 5. CDR3 length: 15 residues. The CDR3 DNA reads as TGCGCCAGCAGCTTGGATACAGGGGGGACCACTGAAGCTTTCTTT. As protein: CASSLDTGGTTEAFF.